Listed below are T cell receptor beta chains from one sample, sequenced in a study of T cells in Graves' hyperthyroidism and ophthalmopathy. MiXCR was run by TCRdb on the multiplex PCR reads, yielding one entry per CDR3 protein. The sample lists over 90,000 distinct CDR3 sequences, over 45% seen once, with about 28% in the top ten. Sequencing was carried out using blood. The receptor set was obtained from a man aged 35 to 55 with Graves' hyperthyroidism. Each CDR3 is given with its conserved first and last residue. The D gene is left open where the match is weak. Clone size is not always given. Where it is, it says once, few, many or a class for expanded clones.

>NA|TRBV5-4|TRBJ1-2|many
CASSVGGQSYGYTF
TGTGCCAGCAGCGTTGGAGGGCAGAGCTATGGCTACACCTTC
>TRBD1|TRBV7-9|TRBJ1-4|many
CASSADRGPTNEKLFF
TGTGCCAGCAGCGCCGACAGGGGCCCTACTAATGAAAAACTGTTTTTT
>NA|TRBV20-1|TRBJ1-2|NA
CSARDGNLYGYTF
TGCAGTGCTAGAGATGGCAACCTCTATGGCTACACCTTC
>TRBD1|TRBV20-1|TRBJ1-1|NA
CSARAGTGAEAFF
TGCAGTGCTAGAGCAGGGACAGGGGCTGAAGCTTTCTTT
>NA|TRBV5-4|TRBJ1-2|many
CASSLPVSNYGYTF
TGTGCCAGCAGCTTGCCGGTCTCTAACTATGGCTACACCTTC
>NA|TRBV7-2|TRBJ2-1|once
CASSFGAGNEQFF
NA
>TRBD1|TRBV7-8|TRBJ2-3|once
CASSSGQGGSDTQYF
TGTGCCAGCAGCTCAGGACAGGGAGGTTCTGATACGCAGTATTTT
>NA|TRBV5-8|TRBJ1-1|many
CASSFLWMNTEAFF
NA
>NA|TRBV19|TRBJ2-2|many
CASSAGSIGELFF
TGTGCCAGTAGTGCGGGGAGCATCGGGGAGCTGTTTTTT
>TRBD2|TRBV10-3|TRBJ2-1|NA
CAISEGLAGGTSGDF
TGTGCCATCAGTGAAGGTCTAGCGGGAGGGACTAGCGGAGATTTC
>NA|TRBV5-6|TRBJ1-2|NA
CASSTGTALYGYTF
TGTGCCAGCAGCACAGGGACTGCCCTATATGGCTACACCTTC
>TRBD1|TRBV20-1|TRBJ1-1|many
CSADPGTVNTEAFF
TGCAGTGCTGATCCCGGGACAGTGAACACTGAAGCTTTCTTT
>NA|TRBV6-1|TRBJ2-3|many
CASSLNPYTDTQYF
TGTGCCAGCAGCCTCAACCCTTACACAGATACGCAGTATTTT
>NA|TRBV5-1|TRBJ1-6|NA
CASGGGNNSPLHF
TGCGCCAGTGGCGGGGGGAATAATTCACCCCTCCACTTT
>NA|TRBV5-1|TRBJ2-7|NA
CAGRLDGPANEQYF
TGTGCCGGCAGGTTGGATGGGCCAGCCAACGAGCAGTACTTC
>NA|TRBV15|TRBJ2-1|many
CATSRDQTAARNEQFF
TGTGCCACCAGCAGAGATCAAACTGCCGCTCGCAATGAGCAGTTCTTC
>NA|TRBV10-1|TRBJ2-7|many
CASRAGSRQYF
TGCGCCAGCAGGGCGGGCAGTAGGCAGTACTTC
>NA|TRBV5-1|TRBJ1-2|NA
CASSLAGDNYGYTF
TGCGCCAGCAGCTTGGCGGGGGACAACTATGGCTACACCTTC
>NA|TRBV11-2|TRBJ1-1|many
CASSYSKGGLGDTEAFF
TGTGCCAGCAGCTACTCCAAAGGGGGGTTAGGGGACACTGAAGCTTTCTTT
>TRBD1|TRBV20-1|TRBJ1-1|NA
CSARARTGLGTEAFF
TGCAGTGCTAGAGCGAGGACAGGGTTGGGGACGGAAGCTTTCTTT
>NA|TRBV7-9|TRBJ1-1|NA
CASTNLQAEAFF
TGTGCCAGCACAAACCTACAGGCTGAAGCTTTCTTT
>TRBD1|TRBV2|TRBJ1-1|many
CASRGPGQTNTEAFF
TGTGCCAGCAGGGGACCGGGACAGACGAACACTGAAGCTTTCTTT
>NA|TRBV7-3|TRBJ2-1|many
CANSLYRGGYNEQFF
TGTGCCAACAGCTTATACAGGGGGGGCTACAATGAGCAGTTCTTC
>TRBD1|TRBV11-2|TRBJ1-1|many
CASSSRDRPMNTEAFF
TGTGCCAGCAGCTCCCGGGACAGGCCGATGAACACTGAAGCTTTCTTT
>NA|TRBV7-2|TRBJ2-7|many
CASSSAGGWDTTYEQYF
TGTGCCAGCAGCTCGGCCGGCGGTTGGGACACTACCTACGAGCAGTACTTC
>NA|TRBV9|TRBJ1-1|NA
CASSVEGGTGGTEAFF
TGTGCCAGCAGCGTAGAAGGGGGTACCGGGGGCACTGAAGCTTTCTTT
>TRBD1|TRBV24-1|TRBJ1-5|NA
CATSATSGTVLNQPQHF
TGTGCCACCAGTGCTACCTCCGGGACAGTCCTCAATCAGCCCCAGCATTTT
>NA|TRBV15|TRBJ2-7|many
CATSRAQKSYEQYF
TGTGCCACCAGCAGAGCCCAGAAATCCTACGAGCAGTACTTC
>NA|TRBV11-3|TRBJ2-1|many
CASSSLVDGEQFF
TGTGCCAGCAGCTCCTTGGTAGACGGTGAGCAGTTCTTC
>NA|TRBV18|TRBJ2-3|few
CASSPTRAPDTQYF
TGTGCCAGCTCACCAACCAGGGCCCCAGATACGCAGTATTTT
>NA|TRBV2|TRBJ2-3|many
CASSEGLSTDTQYF
TGTGCCAGCAGTGAGGGCTTAAGCACAGATACGCAGTATTTT
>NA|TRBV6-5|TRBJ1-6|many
CAAYEQGIPSYNSPLHF
TGTGCCGCGTACGAACAGGGTATCCCCTCCTATAATTCACCCCTCCACTTT
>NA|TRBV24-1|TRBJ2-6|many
CATSEGGAGANVLTF
TGTGCCACCAGTGAGGGGGGAGCTGGGGCCAACGTCCTGACTTTC
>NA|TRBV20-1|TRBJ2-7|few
CSARGVSGSYEQYF
TGCAGTGCTAGGGGGGTTAGCGGCTCCTACGAGCAGTACTTC
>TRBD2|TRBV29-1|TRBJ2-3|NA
CSVEVAGPTQYF
TGCAGCGTTGAAGTAGCGGGGCCTACGCAGTATTTT
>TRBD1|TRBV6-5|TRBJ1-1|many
CASSFTGAANTEAFF
TGTGCCAGCAGTTTTACAGGGGCGGCGAACACTGAAGCTTTCTTT
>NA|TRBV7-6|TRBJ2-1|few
CASSSISGDFPYNEQFF
TGTGCCAGCAGTTCAATCTCAGGGGACTTCCCCTACAATGAGCAGTTCTTC
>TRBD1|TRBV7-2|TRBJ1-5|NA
CASSVTGTVSQPQHF
TGTGCCAGCAGCGTCACCGGGACAGTGAGTCAGCCCCAGCATTTT
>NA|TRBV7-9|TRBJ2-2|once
CASSLDGGGETGELFF
TGTGCCAGCAGCTTAGATGGTGGGGGAGAGACCGGGGAGCTGTTTTTT
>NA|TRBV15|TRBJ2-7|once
CATSSLGQEVHEQYF
TGTGCCACCAGCAGCTTAGGGCAGGAGGTCCACGAGCAGTACTTC
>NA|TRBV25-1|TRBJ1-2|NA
CASSGRGYTF
TGTGCCAGCAGTGGCAGGGGTTACACCTTC